The TCR beta chain under discussion was sequenced for a study of blood T cell repertoires in COVID-19. Study information: PBMCs, B-cell-depleted T cells, or T cells were the source of the cDNA or gDNA that made up the material.

In the original processing: How many nucleated cells were present was estimated from reference gene primer amplification. Here immunoSEQ multiplex PCR was the method, and the copy in TCRdb shows in-frame clones only, minus some. V and J calls and clone size are given by that table; D and trimming were obtained from the DNA. Of some 21,000 clones in the sample, about 78% were seen once. Trimming removed 2 bases at V and 7 bases at J, with 15 bases between. The CDR3 runs to 15 residues. CDR1 SGHTA and CDR2 FQGNSA come from the germline V gene. The chain has TRBV7-2 and TRBJ2-1; weak D call: TRBD2 (5 bases). Specimen: peripheral blood. The clonotype was recovered from a man aged 55 to 70 with active COVID-19. The CDR3 protein is CASSLKHAGENEQFF. The DNA for the CDR3 is TGTGCCAGCAGCTTAAAGCACGCGGGTGAAAATGAGCAGTTCTTC.